The clone carrying this T cell receptor (beta chain) was detected ten times or more. Its antigen is not identified. This sample stems from a study of T-cell reconstitution after alpha-beta-depleted transplantation in children. Overall study findings and caveats: Several hundred expanded graft clones reportedly gave rise to the alpha-beta T cells present about two months after transplant. Once a year had passed after transplant, T-cell counts and diversity came mostly from newly produced T cells.

Unique molecular identifiers featured in how the TCRbeta library was prepared. TCRdb reprocessed the PCR reads with MiXCR, giving one entry per CDR3 protein. The table has 400,000 to 550,000 distinct CDR3 sequences, over 9.5% seen once; the top ten hold roughly 2%. The sequencing here drew on PBMCs, taken before TCRalphabeta/CD19-depleted stem cell transplant. The sequence was obtained from a child aged 2 to 10 with inherited bone marrow failure, due to receive a stem cell transplant.

The CDR3 spells CASSPGVGTEAFF. CDR3 in DNA: TGTGCCAGCAGTCCAGGTGTTGGCACTGAAGCTTTCTTT. The chain recombines TRBV7-9 with TRBJ1-1; D is unresolved. Germline V gives CDR1 SEHNR, CDR2 FQNEAQ (reference sequence). The CDR3 has 13 amino acids. Trimming took 6 bases from V and 4 from J, leaving 12 bases between them. Drawing the rest from reference TRBV7-9 and TRBJ1-1, the complete variable domain is DTGVSQNPRHKITKRGQNVTFRCDPISEHNRLYWYRQTLGQGPEFLTYFQNEAQLEKSRLLSDRFSAERPKGSFSTLEIQRTEQGDSAMYLCASSPGVGTEAFFGQGTRLTVV.